A few counts support the clone carrying this TCR beta chain. The antigen remains unidentified. The data were obtained in a study of T-cell reconstitution after alpha-beta-depleted transplantation in children. Study-wide points: T-cell counts and diversity at one year following transplant were attributed mainly to newly produced T cells. Expanded clones from the graft, numbering several hundred, reportedly supplied alpha-beta T cells about two months after transplant. At day 60, the high TCRbeta diversity found in some patients originated from recipient T cells and thymic progenitors that had survived.

CDR1 is DFQATT and CDR2 is SNEGSKA in the germline V gene (reference sequence). The CDR3 sequence is 16 residues long. V was shortened by 1 base and J by 6 bases, with 20 bases between the two germline ends. The TCRbeta library incorporated unique molecular identifiers. TCRdb reanalysed the PCR reads using MiXCR and keeps one entry per CDR3 protein. The table shows fewer than 1 million distinct CDR3 sequences, with about 15% occurring only once. This clonotype was obtained from a male patient younger than 18 who had a stem cell transplant for acute lymphoblastic leukemia, so the T cells may come from the graft donor. The sample consisted of PBMCs, mostly from graft donor cells, taken 360 days after TCRalphabeta/CD19-depleted stem cell transplant. The rearrangement links TRBV20-1 to TRBJ2-3, with TRBD2 as a possible D gene (5 bases). The CDR3 reads CSARALVVLRRDTQYF. The CDR3 region has the DNA TGCAGTGCTAGAGCCTTAGTCGTCCTTCGGAGGGATACGCAGTATTTT.